This T cell receptor (beta chain) came from a study of T cell repertoires in aging, cancer and after chemotherapy. Rearranged V-D-J TRB sequences were amplified with a mixed TRB-A/B primer pool. Via MiXCR, TCRdb re-called the multiplex PCR reads, giving one row per CDR3 protein. The repertoire holds some 2,200 distinct CDR3 sequences, with less than 25% as singletons. TCR beta rearrangements were amplified from peripheral blood genomic DNA. This clonotype was seen more than once but under ten times. CDR1 KGHSH and CDR2 LQKENI come from the germline V gene. The CDR3 has 15 amino acids. Trimming removed 3 bases from V and 3 bases from J; junction bases left unmatched: 7.

The source of this sequence is a human donor with a solid tumor. The V gene is TRBV18, the J gene TRBJ1-1, with 7 bases aligning to TRBD1. The sequenced sample was blood. CDR3 loop: CASSPKTGFYTEAFF. The CDR3 nucleotides read TGTGCCAGCTCACCGAAGACAGGGTTTTACACTGAAGCTTTCTTT.